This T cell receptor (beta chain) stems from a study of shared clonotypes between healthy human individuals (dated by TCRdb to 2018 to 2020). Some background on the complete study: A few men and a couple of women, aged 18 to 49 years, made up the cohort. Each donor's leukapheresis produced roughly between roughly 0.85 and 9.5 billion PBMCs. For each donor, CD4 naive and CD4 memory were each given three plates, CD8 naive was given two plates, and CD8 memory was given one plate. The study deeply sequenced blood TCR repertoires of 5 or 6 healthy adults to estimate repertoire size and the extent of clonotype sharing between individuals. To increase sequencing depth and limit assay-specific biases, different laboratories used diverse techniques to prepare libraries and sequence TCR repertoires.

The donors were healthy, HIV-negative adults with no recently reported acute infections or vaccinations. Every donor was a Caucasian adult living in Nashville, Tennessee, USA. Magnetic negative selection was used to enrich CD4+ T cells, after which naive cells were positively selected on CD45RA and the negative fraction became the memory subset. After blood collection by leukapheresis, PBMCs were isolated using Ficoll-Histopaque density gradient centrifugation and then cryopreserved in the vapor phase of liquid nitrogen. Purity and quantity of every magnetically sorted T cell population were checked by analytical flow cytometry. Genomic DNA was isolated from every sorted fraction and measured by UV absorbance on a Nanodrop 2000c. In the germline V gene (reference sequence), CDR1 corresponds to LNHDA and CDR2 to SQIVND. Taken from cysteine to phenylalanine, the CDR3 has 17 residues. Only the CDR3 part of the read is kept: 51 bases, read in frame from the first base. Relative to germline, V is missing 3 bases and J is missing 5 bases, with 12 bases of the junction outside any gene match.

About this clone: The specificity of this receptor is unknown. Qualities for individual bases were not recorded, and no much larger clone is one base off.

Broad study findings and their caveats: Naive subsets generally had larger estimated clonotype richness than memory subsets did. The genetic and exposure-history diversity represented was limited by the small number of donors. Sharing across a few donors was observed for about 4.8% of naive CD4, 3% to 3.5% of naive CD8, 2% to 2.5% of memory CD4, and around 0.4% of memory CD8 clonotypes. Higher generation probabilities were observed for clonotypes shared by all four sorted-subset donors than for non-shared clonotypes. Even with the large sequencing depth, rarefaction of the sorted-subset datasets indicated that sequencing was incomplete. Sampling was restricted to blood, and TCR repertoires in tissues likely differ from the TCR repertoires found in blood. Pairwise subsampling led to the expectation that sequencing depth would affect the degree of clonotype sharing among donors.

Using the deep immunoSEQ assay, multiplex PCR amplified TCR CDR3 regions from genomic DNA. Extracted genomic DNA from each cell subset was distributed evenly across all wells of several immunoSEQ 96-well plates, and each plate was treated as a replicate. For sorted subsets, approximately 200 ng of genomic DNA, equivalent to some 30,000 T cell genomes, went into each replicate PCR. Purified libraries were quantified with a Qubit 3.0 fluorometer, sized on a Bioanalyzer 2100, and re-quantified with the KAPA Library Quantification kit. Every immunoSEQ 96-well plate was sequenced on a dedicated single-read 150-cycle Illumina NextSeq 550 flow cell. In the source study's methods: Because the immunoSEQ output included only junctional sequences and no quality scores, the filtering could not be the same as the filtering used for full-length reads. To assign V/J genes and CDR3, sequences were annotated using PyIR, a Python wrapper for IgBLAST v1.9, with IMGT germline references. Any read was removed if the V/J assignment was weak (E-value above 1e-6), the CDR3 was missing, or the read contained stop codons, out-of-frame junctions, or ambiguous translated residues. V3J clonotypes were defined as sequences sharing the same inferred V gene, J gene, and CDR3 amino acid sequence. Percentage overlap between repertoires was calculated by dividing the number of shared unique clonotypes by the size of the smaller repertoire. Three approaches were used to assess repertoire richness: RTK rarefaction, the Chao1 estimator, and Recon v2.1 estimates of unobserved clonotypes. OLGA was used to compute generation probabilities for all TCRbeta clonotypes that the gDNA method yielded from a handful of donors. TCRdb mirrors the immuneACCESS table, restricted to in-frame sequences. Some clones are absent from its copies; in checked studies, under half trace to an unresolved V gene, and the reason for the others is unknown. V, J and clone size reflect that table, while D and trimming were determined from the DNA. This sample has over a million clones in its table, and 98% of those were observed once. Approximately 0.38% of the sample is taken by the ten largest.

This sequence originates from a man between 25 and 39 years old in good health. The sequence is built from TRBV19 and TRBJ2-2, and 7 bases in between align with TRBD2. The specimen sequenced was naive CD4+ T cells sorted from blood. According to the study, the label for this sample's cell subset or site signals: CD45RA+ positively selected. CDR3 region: CASSIFGAGAGTGELFF. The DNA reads TGTGCCAGTAGTATTTTTGGTGCGGGAGCGGGGACCGGGGAGCTGTTTTTT. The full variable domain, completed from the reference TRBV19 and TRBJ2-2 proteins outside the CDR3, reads DGGITQSPKYLFRKEGQNVTLSCEQNLNHDAMYWYRQDPGQGLRLIYYSQIVNDFQKGDIAEGYSVSREKKESFPLTVTSAQKNPTAFYLCASSIFGAGAGTGELFFGEGSRLTVL.